This T cell receptor beta chain was sequenced for a study of response to subunit inactivated influenza vaccine. Study-level points and caveats: T cells newly recruited by each seasonal influenza vaccination are few, the authors suggested.

This CDR3 has 17 residues. Deletions cut 3 bases from V and 4 bases from J, with 21 bases between. Germline V gene lookup returns CDR1 DFQATT and CDR2 SNEGSKA (reference sequence). As concerns this clonotype: Its target is not known.

MiXCR, applied by TCRdb to the RT-PCR reads, yields one record per CDR3 protein. The profile shows fewer than 700,000 distinct CDR3 sequences, around 13% of them singletons. The receptor comes from a man aged 50-59 years who received an inactivated influenza vaccine. The sample here was PBMCs from blood, taken roughly 47 days after vaccination. The rearrangement links TRBV20-1 to TRBJ1-4, with D hard to call. CDR3 sequence reads: CSARYPSYRVDNEKLFF. The CDR3 coding sequence is TGCAGTGCTAGGTACCCTTCGTATCGGGTCGATAATGAAAAACTGTTTTTT.